This T cell receptor (beta chain) was identified during a study of graft-versus-host responses after intestinal transplantation. Across the whole study: Grafts that recipients had were multivisceral, liver-intestinal, or isolated intestinal transplants. The study gave all recipients anti-thymocyte globulin induction, then tacrolimus and steroids for about 3 years.

Study conclusions and caveats: GvH clones were found in recipient marrow; some appeared first in ileum or blood. Peak circulating GvH clone levels were associated with early post-transplant HvG declines.

Of note for this clone: Its specificity is unknown.

Clones were sequenced by immunoSEQ multiplex PCR, and TCRdb holds only the in-frame ones, with some missing. The sample carries about 100,000 clones, 91% recorded once. The sequences come from unstimulated CD4+ T cells sorted from spleen or lymph node cells, collected before transplant. The sequence was collected from a human donor who was the organ donor for an intestinal transplant.

CDR3 DNA: TGTGCCAGCTCACGACAGGTGTTGGGAGTTGACACTGAAGCTTTCTTT. Protein: CASSRQVLGVDTEAFF. The chain combines TRBV18 with TRBJ1-1, with a tentative D call TRBD1 (6 bases). V was cut by 4 bases and J by 3 bases, with 18 bases left in between. Germline CDR1 is KGHSH and CDR2 is LQKENI. CDR3 length equals 16 residues.